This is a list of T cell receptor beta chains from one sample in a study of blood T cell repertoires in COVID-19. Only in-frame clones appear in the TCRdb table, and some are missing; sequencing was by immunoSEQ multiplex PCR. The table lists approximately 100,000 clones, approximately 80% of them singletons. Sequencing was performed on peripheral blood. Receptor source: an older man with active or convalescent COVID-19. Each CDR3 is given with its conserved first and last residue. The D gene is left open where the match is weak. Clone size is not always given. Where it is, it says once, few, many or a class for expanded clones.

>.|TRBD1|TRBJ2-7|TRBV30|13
TGTGCCTGGAGTATTGACAGGGTTCGGGAGCAGTACTTC
CAWSIDRVREQYF
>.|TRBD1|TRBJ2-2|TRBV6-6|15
TGTGCCAGCACCCTGGACAGGGTGAACACCGGGGAGCTGTTTTTT
CASTLDRVNTGELFF
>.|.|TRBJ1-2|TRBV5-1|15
TGCGCCAGCAGCTTGGCCGAAGAGACACCTTATGGCTACACCTTC
CASSLAEETPYGYTF
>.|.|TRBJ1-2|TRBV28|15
TGTGCCAGCAGTTACCCCCCGGGGATTAACTATGGCTACACCTTC
CASSYPPGINYGYTF
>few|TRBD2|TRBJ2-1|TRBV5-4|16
TGTGCCAGCAGCACCGGTGGGACTAGCGCTAACAATGAGCAGTTCTTC
CASSTGGTSANNEQFF
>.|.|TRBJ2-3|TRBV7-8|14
TGTGCCAGCAGCTTAAGGGGGTGGGGCGATACGCAGTATTTT
CASSLRGWGDTQYF
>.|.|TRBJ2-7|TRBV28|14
TGTGCCAGCAGTTTATGGGAAGGGAGCCACGAGCAGTACTTC
CASSLWEGSHEQYF
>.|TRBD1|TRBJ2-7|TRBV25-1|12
TGTGCCAGCAAAAGGACAGGGGGCGAGCAGTACTTC
CASKRTGGEQYF
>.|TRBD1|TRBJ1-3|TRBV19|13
TGTGCCAGCCTGGACAGGGATGGGGACACCATATATTTT
CASLDRDGDTIYF
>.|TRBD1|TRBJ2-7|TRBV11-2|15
TGTGCCAGCAGCCAAACAGGGGCCCCATTTTACGAGCAGTACTTC
CASSQTGAPFYEQYF
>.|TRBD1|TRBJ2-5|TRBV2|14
TGTGCCAGCAGAGTAGACAGGGACCGAGAGACCCAGTACTTC
CASRVDRDRETQYF
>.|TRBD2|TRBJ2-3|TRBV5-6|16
TGTGCCAGCAGCTTAACTCGCGGGAGGGCCTTGGATACGCAGTATTTT
CASSLTRGRALDTQYF
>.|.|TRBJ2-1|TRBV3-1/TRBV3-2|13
TGTGCCAGCAGCCCGAGGGGCGGGGCCCCGCAGTTCTTC
CASSPRGGAPQFF
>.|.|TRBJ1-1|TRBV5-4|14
TGTGCCAGCAGCTTGGGGTCGGAGAGCACTGAAGCTTTCTTT
CASSLGSESTEAFF
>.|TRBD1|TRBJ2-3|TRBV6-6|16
TGTGCCAGCAGTTCCCCCGGGACAGGGGGCACAGATACGCAGTATTTT
CASSSPGTGGTDTQYF
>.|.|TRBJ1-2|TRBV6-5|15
TGTGCCAGCAGTTCGCCGGGACACACAAACTATGGCTACACCTTC
CASSSPGHTNYGYTF
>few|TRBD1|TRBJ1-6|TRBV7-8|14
TGTGCCAGCAGACCAGGGACAGGGGGCACACCCCTCCACTTT
CASRPGTGGTPLHF
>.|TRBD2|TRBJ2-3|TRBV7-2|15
TGTGCCAGCAGCTTAGACGGGAGGTCCACAGATACGCAGTATTTT
CASSLDGRSTDTQYF
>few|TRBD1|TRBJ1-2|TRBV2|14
TGTGCCAGCAGTGAATACAGGGGTATCGATGGCTACACCTTC
CASSEYRGIDGYTF
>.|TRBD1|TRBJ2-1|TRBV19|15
TGTGCCAGTAGTAAGGGACAGGCTTCCTACAATGAGCAGTTCTTC
CASSKGQASYNEQFF
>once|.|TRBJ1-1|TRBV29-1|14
TGCAGCGTTGACCGTCAGGGCTGGGGCGCTGAAGCTTTCTTT
CSVDRQGWGAEAFF
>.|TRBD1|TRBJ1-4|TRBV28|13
TGTGCCAGCACGACAGGGATTAATGAAAAACTGTTTTTT
CASTTGINEKLFF